Sequencing of this T cell receptor (beta chain) was carried out in a study of CD8 T cells in ankylosing spondylitis. TCRdb reprocessed the 5' RACE reads with MiXCR, giving one entry per CDR3 protein. The sample yields approximately 300,000 distinct CDR3 sequences, 15% to 20% seen once. The CDR3 totals 14 residues. Germline assignment: CDR1 ENHRY and CDR2 SYGVKD. Trimming left V 2 bases short and J 4 bases short, with 8 bases between. Findings of the study overall: Ankylosing spondylitis blood appeared to carry a characteristic TCR beta motif of under ten highly homologous variants.

In regard to this clonotype: Its matching antigen is unknown.

This TCR derives from a male donor with ankylosing spondylitis or in good health (not recorded which). Sequencing used blood, either unsorted or a sorted T cell fraction (not recorded which). The V gene is TRBV10-3, the J gene TRBJ2-2; D is unclear. CDR3 amino acids: CAISETERTGELFF. As DNA, the CDR3 is TGTGCCATCAGTGAGACGGAACGCACCGGGGAGCTGTTTTTT.